The present entry profiles one TCR beta chain with its context. The target antigen is unknown. This specimen comes from a study of vaccination effects on CD4 cells after COVID-19. Method: immunoSEQ multiplex PCR; TCRdb's copy keeps in-frame clones and lacks some. The sample includes 60,000 to 65,000 clones, about 71% of them seen just once. Antigen-specific CD4+ T cells were expanded (with viral peptide pools) by the ViraFEST assay ahead of sequencing. Isolation of CD4+ T cells took place after 10 to 11 days of culture. Recipients of the vaccine had no prior SARS-CoV-2 infection and negative nucleocapsid antibodies. For each well, 1.9 million or so PBMC were cultured with 8.5 to 10 IU/ml IL-2 and around 10 ug/ml peptides. Study results and caveats: Within healthy vaccinees, only 1 of 255 vaccine-induced clones displayed cross-reactivity with common cold coronaviruses. Late post-vaccination, clones induced by infection and those induced by vaccine underwent marked clonal contraction. Few convalescent patients, and no early post-infection timepoints, were available to the study.

Germline CDR1 and CDR2: LGHDT and YNNKEL (reference sequence). The CDR3 covers 17 residues. The V and J ends lost 3 bases and 2 bases, in that order; junction bases with no gene match: 6. V gene TRBV3-1 (or the pseudogene TRBV3-2) combines with J gene TRBJ2-1; 11 bases line up with TRBD1. Source: CD4+ T cells from PBMCs cultured with HCoV-OC43 spike peptides, taken before COVID-19 vaccination. Subset described: HCoV-OC43 spike overlapping peptide pool stimulation. The TCR originated in a human donor who received a COVID-19 vaccine. Written as DNA, the CDR3 is TGTGCCAGCAGCCACCAAAGGACAGGGGGCGCCTACAATGAGCAGTTCTTC. Translated: CASSHQRTGGAYNEQFF.